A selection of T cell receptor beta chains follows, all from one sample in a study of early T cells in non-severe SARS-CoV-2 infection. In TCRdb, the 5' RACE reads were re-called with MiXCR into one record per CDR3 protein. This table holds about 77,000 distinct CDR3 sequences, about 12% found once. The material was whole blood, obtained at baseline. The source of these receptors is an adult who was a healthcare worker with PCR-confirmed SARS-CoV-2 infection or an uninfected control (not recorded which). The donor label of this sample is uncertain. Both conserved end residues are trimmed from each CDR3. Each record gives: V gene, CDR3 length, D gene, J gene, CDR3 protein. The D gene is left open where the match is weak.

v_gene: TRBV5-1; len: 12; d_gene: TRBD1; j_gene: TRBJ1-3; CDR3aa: ASKLTGGLDTIY
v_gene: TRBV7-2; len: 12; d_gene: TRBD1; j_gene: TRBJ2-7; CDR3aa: ASSLSRQGSEQY
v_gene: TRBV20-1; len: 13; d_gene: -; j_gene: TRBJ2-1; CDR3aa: SATTGGSSYNEQF
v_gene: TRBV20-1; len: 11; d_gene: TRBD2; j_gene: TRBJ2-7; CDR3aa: SVSTSQLPEQY
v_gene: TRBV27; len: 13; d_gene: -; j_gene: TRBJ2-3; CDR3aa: ASSFGGPFGDTQY
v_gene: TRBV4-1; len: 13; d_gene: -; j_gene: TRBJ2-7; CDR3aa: ASSQETLSSYEQY
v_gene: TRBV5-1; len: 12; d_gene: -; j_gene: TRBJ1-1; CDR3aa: ASIPHPGNTEAF
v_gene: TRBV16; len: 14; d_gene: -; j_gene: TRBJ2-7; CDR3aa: ASSQSLGQIDYEQY
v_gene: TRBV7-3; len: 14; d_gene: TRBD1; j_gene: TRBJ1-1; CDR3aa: ASSFWDKTGETEAF
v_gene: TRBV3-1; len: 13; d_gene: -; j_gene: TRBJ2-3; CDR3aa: ASSPRSPETDTQY
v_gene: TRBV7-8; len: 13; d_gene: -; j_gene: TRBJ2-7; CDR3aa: ASSFMPITNNEQY
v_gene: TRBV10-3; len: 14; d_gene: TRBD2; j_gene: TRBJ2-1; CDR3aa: ATTSGGAPSFNEQF
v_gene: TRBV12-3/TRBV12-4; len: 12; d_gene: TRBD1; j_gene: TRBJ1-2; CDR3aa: ASSLVDRVSGYT
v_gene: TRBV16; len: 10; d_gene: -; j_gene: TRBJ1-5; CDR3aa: ASSQEDQPQH
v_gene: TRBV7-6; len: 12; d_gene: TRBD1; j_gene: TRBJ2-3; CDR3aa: ASSSGQGTDTQY
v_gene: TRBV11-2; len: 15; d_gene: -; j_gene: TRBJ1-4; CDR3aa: ASSLSFGLARGEKLF